The 20 T cell receptor beta chains below all came from one sample that was sequenced in a study of Ad26.COV2.S vaccination and SARS-CoV-2 variants. Clones were sequenced by immunoSEQ multiplex PCR, and TCRdb holds only the in-frame ones, with some missing. The table records over 400,000 clones, around 92% of them present only once. Treatment reported: approximately 18 received Ad26.COV2.S at low or high dose, single or two shots; 5 received placebo; per-sample allocation not given. Each sample was drawn 63 days after the first injection (of vaccine or placebo). This specimen consisted of peripheral blood, obtained in a trial of Ad26.COV2.S vaccine versus placebo. The source of these receptors is a person between 18 and 59 years old who received the Ad26.COV2.S COVID-19 vaccine or a placebo.

This clone was seen once. The V call is TRBV11-2, the J call TRBJ2-1; no definite D call. The CDR3 covers 15 residues. Trimming cost V 7 bases and J 5 bases, with 18 bases left between them. CDR1 SGHAT and CDR2 FQNNGV come from the germline V gene. The CDR3 loop reads CASTLKGATHNEQFF. As DNA, the CDR3 is TGTGCCAGCACCCTTAAGGGCGCAACACACAATGAGCAGTTCTTC.

This clone was recorded once. V gene TRBV9 combines with J gene TRBJ2-7; D possibly corresponds to TRBD2 (6 bases). Looked up from germline, CDR1 is SGDLS and CDR2 is YYNGEE. V lost 0 bases to trimming and J lost 2 bases, with 12 bases between them. The CDR3 sequence is 15 residues long. The CDR3 coding sequence is TGTGCCAGCAGCGTAGCTACCGGGGGACCCTACGAGCAGTACTTC. Amino acids: CASSVATGGPYEQYF.

This sequence joins TRBV6-2 or TRBV6-3 and TRBJ2-3, with D perhaps TRBD1 or TRBD2 (5 bases each). Deletions cut 4 bases from V and 5 bases from J, with 10 bases between. This CDR3 contains 13 residues. Germline V gene sequence: CDR1 MNHEY, CDR2 SVGEGT. Written as DNA, the CDR3 is TGTGCCAGCAGTTCTCGGGACCGAGATACGCAGTATTTT. Translation gives CASSSRDRDTQYF.

The V call is TRBV9, the J call TRBJ2-2, with D tentatively TRBD1 (7 bases). This CDR3 comprises 17 residues. The V gene lost 0 bases and the J gene lost 0 bases, with 12 bases spanning the gap. CDR1 SGDLS and CDR2 YYNGEE come from the germline V gene. The CDR3 DNA sequence: TGTGCCAGCAGCGTAGCTGCCAGGGGGGCGAACACCGGGGAGCTGTTTTTT. It encodes CASSVAARGANTGELFF. Supplemented by reference TRBV9 and TRBJ2-2, the full variable domain reads DSGVTQTPKHLITATGQRVTLRCSPRSGDLSVYWYQQSLDQGLQFLIQYYNGEERAKGNILERFSAQQFPDLHSELNLSSLELGDSALYFCASSVAARGANTGELFFGEGSRLTVL.

This clone is a singleton in its sample. J is TRBJ1-2 and V is TRBV24-1; a possible D gene is TRBD1 (6 bases). CDR3 size: 13 residues. Per germline, CDR1 KGHDR and CDR2 SFDVKD. The V end was cut by 3 bases, the J end by 8 bases, with 12 bases between. The CDR3 DNA follows: TGTGCCACCAGTGATCGAACGGGGGGCGGCTACACCTTC. Translating gives CATSDRTGGGYTF.

This chain joins TRBV19 and TRBJ2-5, with 8 bases aligning to TRBD1. The V segment lost 6 bases and the J segment 2 bases; nucleotides outside the gene matches: 8. The CDR3 runs 15 residues. CDR1 is LNHDA and CDR2 is SQIVND in the germline V gene (reference sequence). The CDR3 sequence is CASRNADRAQETQYF. CDR3 DNA sequence: TGTGCCAGTAGAAACGCGGACAGGGCGCAAGAGACCCAGTACTTC. The full variable domain, in which reference TRBV19 and TRBJ2-5 provide the parts outside the CDR3, is DGGITQSPKYLFRKEGQNVTLSCEQNLNHDAMYWYRQDPGQGLRLIYYSQIVNDFQKGDIAEGYSVSREKKESFPLTVTSAQKNPTAFYLCASRNADRAQETQYFGPGTRLLVL.

In this sample, this clone turned up once. The chain links TRBV29-1 to TRBJ2-1; unclear D gene. Germline lookup yields CDR1 SQVTM and CDR2 ANQGSEA. With 4 bases removed from V and 6 bases from J, the gap between germline ends came to 13 bases. The CDR3 is 13 amino acids. CDR3 residues: CSVASPLVNEQFF. CDR3 nucleotide sequence: TGCAGCGTTGCTTCCCCCCTTGTCAATGAGCAGTTCTTC.

With respect to this clone: This same CDR3 is encoded by further DNA sequences in the sample. The chain recombines TRBV7-2 with TRBJ1-5; D remains unclear. Germline CDR1 reads SGHTA; CDR2 reads FQGNSA. V dropped 2 bases and J dropped 4 bases, with 6 bases sitting between them. The CDR3 covers 13 residues. CDR3 in DNA: TGTGCCAGCAGCTTAAGAGGGAATCAGCCCCAGCATTTT. This encodes CASSLRGNQPQHF.

This sequence joins TRBV4-3 and TRBJ1-1, with D maybe TRBD1 (6 bases). V lost 0 bases and J 7 bases, leaving 15 bases between the germline ends. CDR1 is LGHNA, CDR2 YSLEER, per germline. The CDR3 runs 15 residues. Here the CDR3 DNA reads TGCGCCAGCAGCCAAGATCGGGGGGCTCAGAGTGAAGCTTTCTTT. Its protein is CASSQDRGAQSEAFF.

The CDR3 sequence is CASSWLADPYEQYF. Written as DNA, the CDR3 is TGTGCCAGCAGTTGGCTAGCGGACCCCTACGAGCAGTACTTC. The gene calls are TRBV6-2 or TRBV6-3 and TRBJ2-7, with 7 bases that match TRBD2. The germline V gene encodes CDR1 MNHEY and CDR2 SVGEGT. This CDR3 is 14 amino acids long. With 4 bases clipped from V and 2 bases from J, the junction kept 5 bases outside the gene matches.

The chain joins TRBV9 to TRBJ1-2; D unclear. This CDR3 comprises 16 residues. V gave up 1 base and J gave up 4 bases, with 17 bases separating them. Germline CDR1 reads SGDLS; CDR2 reads YYNGEE. The CDR3 region has the DNA TGTGCCAGCAGCGTACTTTGGTCACCACGCGTCTATGGCTACACCTTC. Protein sequence: CASSVLWSPRVYGYTF.

CDR3 sequence reads: CASSQGAARGIQYF. Here the CDR3 DNA reads TGTGCCAGCAGCCAAGGTGCCGCGAGGGGCATTCAGTACTTC. The chain couples TRBV3-1 (or the pseudogene TRBV3-2) to TRBJ2-4; D is possibly TRBD1 or TRBD2 (5 bases each). The germline V gene encodes CDR1 LGHDT and CDR2 YNNKEL (reference sequence). The CDR3 is 14 residues long. Trimming took off 1 base at V and 9 bases at J, with 13 bases between the two ends.

The chain recombines TRBV7-2 with TRBJ2-7, with D uncertain. This CDR3 has 16 amino acids. The germline V gene has CDR1 SGHTA and CDR2 FQGNSA. Trimming shortened V by 5 bases and J by 0 bases, and 17 bases separated the two germline ends. The CDR3 DNA sequence: TGTGCCAGCAGCGTGAATATCGACGGTCGCTCCTACGAGCAGTACTTC. Protein sequence: CASSVNIDGRSYEQYF.

The chain joins TRBV19 to TRBJ1-5; the D gene is possibly TRBD1 (5 bases). The CDR3 is made up of 13 amino acids. CDR1 and CDR2 (germline): LNHDA, SQIVND (reference sequence). The V and J ends lost 3 bases and 7 bases respectively, with 10 bases between them. The CDR3 DNA reads TGTGCCAGTAGTATGACAGATGCCCAGCCCCAGCATTTT. Residues: CASSMTDAQPQHF. Based on the CDR3 plus reference TRBV19 and TRBJ1-5, the full variable domain is DGGITQSPKYLFRKEGQNVTLSCEQNLNHDAMYWYRQDPGQGLRLIYYSQIVNDFQKGDIAEGYSVSREKKESFPLTVTSAQKNPTAFYLCASSMTDAQPQHFGDGTRLSIL.

The V and J genes are TRBV2 and TRBJ2-3; 10 bases line up with TRBD2. The germline V gene encodes CDR1 SNHLY and CDR2 FYNNEI. The CDR3 loop spans 16 amino acids. V trimming: 3 bases; J trimming: 5 bases; junction bases outside the gene matches: 8. The DNA of the CDR3 is TGTGCCAGCAGTGAGTTGTCTAGCGGGGGCGGAGATACGCAGTATTTT. Translated, it gives CASSELSSGGGDTQYF.

This chain uses TRBV7-2 with TRBJ2-1, with D unclear. CDR1 is SGHTA and CDR2 is FQGNSA in the germline V gene. V was trimmed by 8 bases and J by 2 bases, leaving 19 bases between them. The CDR3 is 16 amino acids. CDR3 loop: CASGHKSKLAYNEQFF. CDR3 nucleotide sequence: TGTGCCAGCGGCCATAAATCTAAGCTAGCCTACAATGAGCAGTTCTTC.

The chain recombines TRBV6-2 or TRBV6-3 with TRBJ2-6; either TRBD1 or TRBD2 may fit D (5 bases each). Trimming removed 0 bases from V and 3 bases from J, with 21 bases in between. CDR3 length: 20 amino acids. Germline V gene data show CDR1 as MNHEY and CDR2 as SVGEGT. The CDR3 bases are TGTGCCAGCAGTTACTCGATCTCAGGGACGCTTTTAGGTGGGGCCAACGTCCTGACTTTC. Translation gives CASSYSISGTLLGGANVLTF.

J is TRBJ1-5 and V is TRBV10-1, with 7 bases that match TRBD1. CDR1 and CDR2 from the germline V gene are WNHNN and SYGVQD (reference sequence). The CDR3 extends over 15 amino acids. In DNA form, the CDR3 reads TGCGCGGAACGACAGGGTACCCATAGCAATCAGCCCCAGCATTTT. Amino acid sequence: CAERQGTHSNQPQHF.

A single count supports this clone. This chain connects TRBV6-6 to TRBJ1-1, with TRBD1 matching over 7 bases. Germline-derived CDR1 and CDR2 are MNHNY and SVGAGI (reference sequence). Germline trimming cut 0 bases from V and 1 base from J; bases unmatched to any gene: 5. The length of the CDR3 is 16 residues. In DNA form, the CDR3 reads TGTGCCAGCAGTTACTCCGGGGGACAGACGAACACTGAAGCTTTCTTT. It encodes CASSYSGGQTNTEAFF.

The rearrangement joins TRBV4-3 to TRBJ1-4, with no clear D. Looked up from germline, CDR1 is LGHNA and CDR2 is YSLEER. Trimming took off 0 bases at V and 4 bases at J, with 9 bases between the two ends. The CDR3 runs 15 residues. DNA for the CDR3: TGCGCCAGCAGCCAAGATCTACTGGGTAATGAAAAACTGTTTTTT. This translates into CASSQDLLGNEKLFF.